This section outlines one TCR beta chain sequence together with its context. Which antigen it targets is not known. Base qualities are not provided; no much larger clone lies one nucleotide away. TCR cDNA was synthesized by 5'RACE template switching, which introduced a universal primer site and unique molecular identifiers. Priming for cDNA synthesis came from both the TCR alpha and TCR beta constant segments. Library amplification involved two PCR steps, and the second step added sample barcodes and sequencing adapters. Sequencing of libraries was done on Illumina HiSeq 2500 (2x100 bp) or NovaSeq (2x150 bp). The paper's data handling went like this. MIGEC was used to demultiplex reads and collapse the reads into UMI consensus sequences, and MiXCR was used for V(D)J alignment. Vaccine-responding clonotypes were identified with edgeR using replicate PBMC samples, with FDR below 0.01 and a log2 fold change above 5 up to day 15 being required. Each bulk clonotype was labeled CD4 or CD8 based on which sequenced repertoire, CD4 or CD8, contained the clonotype at higher abundance. TCRdb passed the public sequencing reads through fastp at Q25 and MiXCR, retaining productive beta sequences. Each CDR3 protein gets just one entry, which takes the most common genes and DNA from the rows behind it. The V and J calls were determined by TCRdb, not by the authors. The sample contains approximately 510,000 distinct CDR3 sequences, roughly a fifth of them found a single time. The ten largest clones capture about 16% of the sample.

These data belong to a study of T cells after yellow fever vaccination (dated by TCRdb to about 2019). Looking at the study overall: The SMART-Seq v4 Ultra Low Input RNA kit was used to prepare libraries from fractions with low cell numbers. Two healthy male donors, one aged 18 to 29 and one aged 30 to 40 years, made up the cohort. Blood samples were taken at several timepoints before and after primary and secondary immunization, and bulk PBMC replicates and cell subsets were isolated. To follow T-cell clones before and after both primary and booster YFV17D yellow fever vaccination, bulk TCR alpha and beta repertoires underwent longitudinal sequencing.

Overall results and qualifications from the work: A small fraction of clonotypes showed up in both the CD4 and CD8 compartments, probably as a result of convergent recombination. Compared with the primary T-cell response, the secondary T-cell response was weaker but faster, peaking on day 5 rather than day 15. Computational filtering was required because FACS-sorted repertoires could contain abundant contaminating clonotypes from the bulk population. Most clones expanded after primary vaccination were re-detected after the booster (approximately 95% of CD4 and 88% of CD8), suggesting broad memory maintenance. Because the study included only a couple of donors, the extent to which the findings can be generalized is limited.

According to the study, the label for this sample's treatment or condition signals: live attenuated yellow fever vaccine strain. At each blood-draw timepoint, two biological replicates of bulk PBMCs were collected. A standard Ficoll-Paque protocol was used to isolate PBMCs from peripheral blood. TriZol was used to extract RNA from bulk PBMCs, CD4 and CD8 fractions, and dextramer-positive and dextramer-negative fractions. According to the germline V gene, CDR1 reads SGHTA and CDR2 reads FQGNSA. Taken from cysteine to phenylalanine, the CDR3 has 15 residues. Here the CDR3 DNA is all that survives: 45 bases in frame from base 1. The V end loses 5 bases and the J end loses 5 bases, and a stretch of 16 bases separates them.

The receptor comes from a man aged 18 to 29 who received the YFV17D yellow fever vaccine. The sequence joins TRBV7-2 to TRBJ2-1, with a tentative D call of TRBD1 or TRBD2, each matching 5 bases. Sequencing used PBMCs, obtained roughly 20 days after the first yellow fever vaccination. The CDR3 reads CASSARESPNNEQFF. The DNA reads TGTGCCAGCAGCGCCAGGGAGTCTCCCAACAATGAGCAGTTCTTC.